The entry below gives a single T cell receptor beta chain sequence along with its context. The antigen remains undetermined. This specimen comes from a study of cytomegalovirus exposure and HLA in healthy donors. Across the study: In a previous analysis, some 110 million unique TCR beta sequences were found from approximately 180 million T cells.

With V trimmed by 2 bases and J by 1 base, 13 bases remained unmatched. The CDR3 loop spans 18 amino acids. The germline gives CDR1 SGHRS, CDR2 YFSETQ. 60 Vbeta and 13 Jbeta primers were used in PCR. Here immunoSEQ multiplex PCR was the method, and the copy in TCRdb shows in-frame clones only, minus some. The sample has roughly 120,000 clones; just under 75% are singletons. General study points: Presence/absence analyses treated sequencing depth as roughly uniform across donors. Previous analysis showed most TCR beta V segments were productive about 90% or about 30% of the time.

This chain uses TRBV5-1 with TRBJ1-1, with 8 bases matching TRBD1. The TCR comes from a man in his forties in good health and CMV-seropositive. Sequenced: PBMCs. The CDR3 sequence is CASSFERGLQGENTEAFF. The CDR3 DNA reads TGCGCCAGCAGCTTCGAAAGGGGGCTACAGGGGGAGAACACTGAAGCTTTCTTT.